This T cell receptor (beta chain) derives from a study of blood T cells in healthy people across ages. The study's findings and limits: Using unsorted PBMCs precluded a conclusive naive versus antigen-experienced comparison.

A second roughly 6 to 11 cycle PCR used barcoded and J-beta primers. All cDNA molecules were each tagged by a template-switch adaptor with 12 random nucleotides. MiXCR was run by TCRdb on the 5' RACE reads, yielding one entry per CDR3 protein. This sample has about 1.7 million distinct CDR3 sequences, with about 30% found just once. There are 12 residues in the CDR3. With V trimmed by 6 bases and J by 11 bases, 12 bases remained unmatched. CDR1 is GTSNPN, CDR2 SVGIG, per germline (reference sequence). As to this clonotype: Its target is unknown.

The receptor comes from a woman aged 25 to 39 in good health. The sample consisted of blood. The V gene is TRBV30, the J gene TRBJ2-5, with 7 bases matching TRBD1. CDR3 residues: CACLGWETGQYF. DNA of the CDR3: TGTGCCTGCCTGGGATGGGAGACAGGGCAGTACTTC.